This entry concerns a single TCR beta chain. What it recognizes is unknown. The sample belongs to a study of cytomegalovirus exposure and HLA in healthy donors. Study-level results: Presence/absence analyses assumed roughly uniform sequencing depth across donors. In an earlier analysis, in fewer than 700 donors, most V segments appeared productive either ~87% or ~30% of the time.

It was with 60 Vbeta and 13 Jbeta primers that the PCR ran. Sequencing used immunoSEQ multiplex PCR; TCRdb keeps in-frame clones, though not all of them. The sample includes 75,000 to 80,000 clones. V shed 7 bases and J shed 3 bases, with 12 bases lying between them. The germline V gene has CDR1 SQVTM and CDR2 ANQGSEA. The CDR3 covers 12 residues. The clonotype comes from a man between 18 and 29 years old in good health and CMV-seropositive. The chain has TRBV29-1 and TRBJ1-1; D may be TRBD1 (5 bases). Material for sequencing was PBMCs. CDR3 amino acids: CSGQRGDTEAFF. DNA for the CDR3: TGCAGCGGTCAGCGGGGGGACACTGAAGCTTTCTTT.